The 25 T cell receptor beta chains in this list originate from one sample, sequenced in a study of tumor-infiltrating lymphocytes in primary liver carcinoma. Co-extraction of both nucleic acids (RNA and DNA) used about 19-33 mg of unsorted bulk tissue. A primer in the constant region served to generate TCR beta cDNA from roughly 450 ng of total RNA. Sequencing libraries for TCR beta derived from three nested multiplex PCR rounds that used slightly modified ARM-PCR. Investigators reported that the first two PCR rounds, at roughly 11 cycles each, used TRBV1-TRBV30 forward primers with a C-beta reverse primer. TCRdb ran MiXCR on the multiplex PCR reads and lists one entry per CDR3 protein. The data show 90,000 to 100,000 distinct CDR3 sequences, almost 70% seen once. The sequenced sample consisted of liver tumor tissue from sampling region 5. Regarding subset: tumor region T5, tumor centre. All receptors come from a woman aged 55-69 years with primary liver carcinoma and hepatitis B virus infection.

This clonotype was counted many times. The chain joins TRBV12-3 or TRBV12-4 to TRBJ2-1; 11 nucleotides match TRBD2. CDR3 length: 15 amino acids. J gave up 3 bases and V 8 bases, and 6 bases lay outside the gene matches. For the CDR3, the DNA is TGTGCCAGCTTGAGACTAGCGGGAATCTACAATGAGCAGTTCTTC. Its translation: CASLRLAGIYNEQFF.

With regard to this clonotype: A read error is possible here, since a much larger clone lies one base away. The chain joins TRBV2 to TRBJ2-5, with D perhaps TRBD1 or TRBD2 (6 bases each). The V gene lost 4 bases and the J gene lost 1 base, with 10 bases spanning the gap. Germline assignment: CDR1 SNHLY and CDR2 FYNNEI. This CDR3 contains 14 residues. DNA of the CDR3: TGTGCCAGCAGTGGCAGGGGAGGCCAAGAGACCCAGTACTTC. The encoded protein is CASSGRGGQETQYF.

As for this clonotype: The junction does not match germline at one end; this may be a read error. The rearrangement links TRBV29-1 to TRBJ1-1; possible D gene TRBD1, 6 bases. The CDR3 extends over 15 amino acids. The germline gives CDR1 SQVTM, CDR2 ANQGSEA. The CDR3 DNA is TGCTGCGTGGGGGGGCCCGGCACATCTAACACTGAAGCTTTCTTT. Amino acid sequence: CCVGGPGTSNTEAFF.

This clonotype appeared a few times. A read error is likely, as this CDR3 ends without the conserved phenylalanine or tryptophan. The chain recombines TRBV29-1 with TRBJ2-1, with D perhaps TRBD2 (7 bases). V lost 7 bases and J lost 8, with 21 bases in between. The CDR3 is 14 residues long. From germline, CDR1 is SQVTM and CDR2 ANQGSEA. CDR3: CSAIHRGALDEQFL. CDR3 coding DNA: TGCAGCGCAATCCATCGGGGGGCACTTGATGAGCAGTTCCTC.

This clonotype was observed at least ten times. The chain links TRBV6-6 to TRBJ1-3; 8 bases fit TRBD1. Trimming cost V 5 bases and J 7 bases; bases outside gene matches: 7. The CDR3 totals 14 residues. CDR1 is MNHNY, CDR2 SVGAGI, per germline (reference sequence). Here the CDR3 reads CASSQGQAVNTIYF. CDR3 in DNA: TGTGCCAGCAGTCAGGGACAGGCGGTCAACACCATATATTTT.

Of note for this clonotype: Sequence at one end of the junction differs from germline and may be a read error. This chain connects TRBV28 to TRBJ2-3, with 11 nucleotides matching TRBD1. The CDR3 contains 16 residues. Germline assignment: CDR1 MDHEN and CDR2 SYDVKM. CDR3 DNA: TGTGCCTCGCACCCGGGACAGGGGGGGGGCACAGAAACGCAGTATTTT. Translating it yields CASHPGQGGGTETQYF. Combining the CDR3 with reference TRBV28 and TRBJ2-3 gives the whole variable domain DVKVTQSSRYLVKRTGEKVFLECVQDMDHENMFWYRQDPGLGLRLIYFSYDVKMKEKGDIPEGYSVSREKKERFSLILESASTNQTSMYLCASHPGQGGGTETQYFGPGTRLTVL.

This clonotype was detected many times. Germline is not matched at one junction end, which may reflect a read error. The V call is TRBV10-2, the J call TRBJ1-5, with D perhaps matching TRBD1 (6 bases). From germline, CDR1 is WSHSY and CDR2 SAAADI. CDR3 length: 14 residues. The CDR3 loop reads CASSETGSSQPQHF. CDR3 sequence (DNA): TGCGCCAGCAGTGAGACAGGGAGCAGTCAGCCCCAGCATTTT.

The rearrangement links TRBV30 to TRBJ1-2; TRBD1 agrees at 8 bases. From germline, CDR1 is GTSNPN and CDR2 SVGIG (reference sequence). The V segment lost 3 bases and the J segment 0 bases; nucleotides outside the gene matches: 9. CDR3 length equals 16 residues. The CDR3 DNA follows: TGTGCCTGGAGGAGCCCCCGGACAGGGACTAACTATGGCTACACCTTC. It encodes CAWRSPRTGTNYGYTF.

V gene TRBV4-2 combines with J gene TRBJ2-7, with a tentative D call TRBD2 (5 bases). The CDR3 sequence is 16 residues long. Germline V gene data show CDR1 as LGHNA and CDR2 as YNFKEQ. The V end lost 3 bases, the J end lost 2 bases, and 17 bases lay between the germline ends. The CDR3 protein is CASSHDLTGSPYEQYF. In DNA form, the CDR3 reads TGTGCCAGCAGCCATGATCTAACGGGAAGCCCCTACGAGCAGTACTTC.

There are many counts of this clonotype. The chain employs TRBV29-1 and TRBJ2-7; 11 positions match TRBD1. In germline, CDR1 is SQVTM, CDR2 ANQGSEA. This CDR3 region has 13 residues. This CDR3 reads CSARTGGEYEQYF. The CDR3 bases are TGCAGTGCTAGGACAGGGGGCGAATACGAGCAGTACTTC.

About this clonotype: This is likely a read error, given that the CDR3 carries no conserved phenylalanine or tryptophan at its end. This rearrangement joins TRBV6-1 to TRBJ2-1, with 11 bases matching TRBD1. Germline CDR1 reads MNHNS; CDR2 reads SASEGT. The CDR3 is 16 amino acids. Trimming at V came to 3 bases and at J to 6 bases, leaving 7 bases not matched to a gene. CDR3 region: CASSDADRGPSNEQFL. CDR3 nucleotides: TGTGCCAGCAGTGATGCGGACAGGGGGCCTTCCAATGAGCAGTTCCTC.

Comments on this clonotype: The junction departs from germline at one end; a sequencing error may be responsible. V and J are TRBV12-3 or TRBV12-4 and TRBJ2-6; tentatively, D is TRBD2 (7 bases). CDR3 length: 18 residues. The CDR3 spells CASSPRTGGSSGTNVLTF. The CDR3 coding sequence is TGTGCCAGCAGTCCTCGGACGGGGGGCTCCTCTGGGACCAACGTCCTGACTTTC.

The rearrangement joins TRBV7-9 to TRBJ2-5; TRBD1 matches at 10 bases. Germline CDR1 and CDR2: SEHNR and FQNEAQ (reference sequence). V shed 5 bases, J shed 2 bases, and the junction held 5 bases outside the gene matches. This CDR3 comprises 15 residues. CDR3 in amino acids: CASSRWGQGQETQYF. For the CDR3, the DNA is TGTGCCAGCAGCCGCTGGGGACAGGGGCAAGAGACCCAGTACTTC.

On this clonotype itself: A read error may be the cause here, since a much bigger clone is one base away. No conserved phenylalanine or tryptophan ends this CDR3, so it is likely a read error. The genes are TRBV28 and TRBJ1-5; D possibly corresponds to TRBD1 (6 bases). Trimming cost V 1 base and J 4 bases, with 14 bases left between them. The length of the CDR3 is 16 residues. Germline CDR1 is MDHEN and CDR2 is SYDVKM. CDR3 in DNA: TGTGCCAGCAGTTTATTGGTTGCCCAGGGGAATCAGCCCCAGCATTAT. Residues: CASSLLVAQGNQPQHY.

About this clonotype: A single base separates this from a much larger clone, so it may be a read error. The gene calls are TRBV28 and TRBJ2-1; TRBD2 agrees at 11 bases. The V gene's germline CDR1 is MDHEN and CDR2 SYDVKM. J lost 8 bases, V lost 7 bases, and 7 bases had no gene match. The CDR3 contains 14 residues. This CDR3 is CASIFLAGGDEQFF. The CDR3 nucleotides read TGTGCCAGCATTTTCCTAGCGGGAGGAGATGAGCAGTTCTTC.

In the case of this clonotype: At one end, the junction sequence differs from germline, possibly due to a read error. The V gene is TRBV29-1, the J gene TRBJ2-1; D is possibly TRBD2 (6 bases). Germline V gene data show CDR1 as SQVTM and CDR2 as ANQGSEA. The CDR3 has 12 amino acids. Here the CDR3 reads CSDRSSGNEQSF. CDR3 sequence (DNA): TGCAGCGATAGGAGTAGCGGCAATGAGCAGTCCTTC.

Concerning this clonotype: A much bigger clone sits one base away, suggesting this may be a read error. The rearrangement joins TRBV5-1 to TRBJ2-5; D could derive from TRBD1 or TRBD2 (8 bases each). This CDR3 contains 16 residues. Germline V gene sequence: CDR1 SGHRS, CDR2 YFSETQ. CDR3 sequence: CASSGAGGAGGEAQYF. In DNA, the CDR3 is TGCGCCAGCAGCGGAGCAGGGGGCGCGGGAGGAGAGGCCCAGTACTTC.

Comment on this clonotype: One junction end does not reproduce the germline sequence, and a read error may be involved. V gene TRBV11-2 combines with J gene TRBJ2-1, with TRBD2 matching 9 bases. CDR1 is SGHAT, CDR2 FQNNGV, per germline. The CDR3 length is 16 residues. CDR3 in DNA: TGTGTCAGCAGTTACGGAAGTAGCGGGGGATACAATGAGCAGTTCTTC. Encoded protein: CVSSYGSSGGYNEQFF.

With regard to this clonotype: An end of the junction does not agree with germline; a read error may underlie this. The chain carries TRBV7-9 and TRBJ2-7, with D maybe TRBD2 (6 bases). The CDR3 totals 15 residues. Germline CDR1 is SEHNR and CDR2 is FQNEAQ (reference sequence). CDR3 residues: CASSLAGGYTYEQCF. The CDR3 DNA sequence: TGTGCCAGCAGCTTAGCGGGGGGTTATACCTACGAGCAGTGCTTC.

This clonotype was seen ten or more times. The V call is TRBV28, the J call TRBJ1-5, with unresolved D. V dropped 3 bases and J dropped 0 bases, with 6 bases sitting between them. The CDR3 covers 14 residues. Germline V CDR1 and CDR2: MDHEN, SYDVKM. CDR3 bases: TGTGCCAGCAGTTTTCGACCTAGCAATCAGCCCCAGCATTTT. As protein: CASSFRPSNQPQHF.

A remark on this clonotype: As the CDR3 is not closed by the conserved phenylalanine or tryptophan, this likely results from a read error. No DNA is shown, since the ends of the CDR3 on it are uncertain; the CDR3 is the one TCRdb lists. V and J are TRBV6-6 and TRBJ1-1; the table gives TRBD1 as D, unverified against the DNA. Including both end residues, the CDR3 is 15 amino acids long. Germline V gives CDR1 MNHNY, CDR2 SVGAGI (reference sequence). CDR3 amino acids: CASSSSTGMDTEAFY.

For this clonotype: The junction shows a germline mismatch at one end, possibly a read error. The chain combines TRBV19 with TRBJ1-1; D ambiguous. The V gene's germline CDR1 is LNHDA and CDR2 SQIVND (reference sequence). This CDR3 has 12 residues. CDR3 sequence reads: CASSITRAEVFF. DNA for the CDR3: TGTGCCAGTAGTATTACCCGGGCTGAAGTTTTCTTT.

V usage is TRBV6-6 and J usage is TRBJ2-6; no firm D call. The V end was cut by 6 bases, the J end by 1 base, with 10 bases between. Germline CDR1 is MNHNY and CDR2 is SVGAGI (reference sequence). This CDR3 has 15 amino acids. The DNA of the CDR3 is TGTGCCAGCAGCCTGAAAGCATCTGGGGCCAACGTCCTGACTTTC. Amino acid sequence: CASSLKASGANVLTF.

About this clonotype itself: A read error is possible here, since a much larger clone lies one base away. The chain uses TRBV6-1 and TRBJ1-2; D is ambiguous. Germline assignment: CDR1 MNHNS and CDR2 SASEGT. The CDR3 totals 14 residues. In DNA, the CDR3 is TGTGCCAGCAGTGAACAGGTATCTAACCATGGCTACACCTTC. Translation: CASSEQVSNHGYTF.

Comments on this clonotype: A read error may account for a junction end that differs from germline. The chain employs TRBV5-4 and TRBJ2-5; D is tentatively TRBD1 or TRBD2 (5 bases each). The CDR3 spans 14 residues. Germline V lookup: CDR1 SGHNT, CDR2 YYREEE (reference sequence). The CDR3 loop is CTSSSGGTSETHYF. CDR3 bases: TGTACCAGCAGCTCCGGTGGGACGTCGGAGACCCACTACTTC.